This is a list of T cell receptor beta chains from one sample in a study of cytomegalovirus exposure and HLA in healthy donors. Sequencing was performed with immunoSEQ multiplex PCR; in TCRdb, only in-frame clones are kept and a portion is missing. In all, the sample yields 100,000 to 150,000 clones. Sequencing input: PBMCs. Receptors were obtained from a man between 18 and 29 years old in good health and CMV-seronegative. The CDR3 runs from the conserved cysteine through the conserved F or W. Fields, in order: D gene, J gene, V gene, CDR3 protein, CDR3 DNA. D genes are given only for firm matches.

d_gene: -
j_gene: TRBJ2-1
v_gene: TRBV7-9
CDR3aa: CASSLVVSYNEQFF
CDR3nt: TGTGCCAGCAGCTTAGTTGTATCCTACAATGAGCAGTTCTTC

d_gene: TRBD2
j_gene: TRBJ2-2
v_gene: TRBV15
CDR3aa: CATRNGGTQGPGELFF
CDR3nt: TGTGCCACCAGAAACGGGGGGACCCAGGGACCCGGGGAGCTGTTTTTT

d_gene: TRBD1
j_gene: TRBJ2-5
v_gene: TRBV5-8
CDR3aa: CASSLLVRQGSETQYF
CDR3nt: TGTGCCAGCAGCTTATTAGTGAGACAGGGCTCCGAGACCCAGTACTTC

d_gene: TRBD1
j_gene: TRBJ2-6
v_gene: TRBV4-2
CDR3aa: CASSKDRGRMESMGGANVLTF
CDR3nt: TGTGCCAGCAGCAAAGACAGGGGGCGCATGGAGAGTATGGGTGGGGCCAACGTCCTGACTTTC

d_gene: TRBD1
j_gene: TRBJ2-7
v_gene: TRBV13
CDR3aa: CASSFARGQGFHEQYF
CDR3nt: TGTGCCAGCAGCTTTGCCAGGGGACAGGGGTTTCACGAGCAGTACTTC

d_gene: TRBD1
j_gene: TRBJ1-5
v_gene: TRBV30
CDR3aa: CAWSGLGQGAQPQHF
CDR3nt: TGTGCCTGGAGTGGCTTAGGACAGGGGGCCCAGCCCCAGCATTTT

d_gene: -
j_gene: TRBJ2-2
v_gene: TRBV6-5
CDR3aa: CASSYDGAGELFF
CDR3nt: TGTGCCAGCAGTTACGATGGAGCCGGGGAGCTGTTTTTT

d_gene: TRBD2
j_gene: TRBJ2-1
v_gene: TRBV7-8
CDR3aa: CASSLGAGANNEQFF
CDR3nt: TGTGCCAGCAGCTTAGGGGCGGGAGCGAACAATGAGCAGTTCTTC

d_gene: TRBD2
j_gene: TRBJ2-2
v_gene: TRBV9
CDR3aa: CASSARTSGGVTTGELFF
CDR3nt: TGTGCCAGCAGCGCAAGGACTAGCGGGGGGGTCACCACCGGGGAGCTGTTTTTT

d_gene: -
j_gene: TRBJ1-1
v_gene: TRBV7-8
CDR3aa: CASRLDRFMNTEAFF
CDR3nt: TGTGCCAGCAGATTGGACAGATTCATGAACACTGAAGCTTTCTTT

d_gene: TRBD2
j_gene: TRBJ2-3
v_gene: TRBV7-9
CDR3aa: CASSLSGKDTQYF
CDR3nt: TGTGCCAGCAGCTTAAGCGGGAAAGATACGCAGTATTTT

d_gene: -
j_gene: TRBJ1-4
v_gene: TRBV28
CDR3aa: CASRSQEKLFF
CDR3nt: TGTGCCAGCAGATCACAGGAGAAACTGTTTTTT

d_gene: -
j_gene: TRBJ2-7
v_gene: TRBV5-6
CDR3aa: CASRFRGAGSYEQYF
CDR3nt: TGTGCCAGCCGCTTTCGTGGGGCAGGGTCCTACGAGCAGTACTTC

d_gene: -
j_gene: TRBJ2-3
v_gene: TRBV7-3
CDR3aa: CASSLSGVRGTDTQYF
CDR3nt: TGTGCCAGCAGCTTGTCAGGGGTTAGGGGCACAGATACGCAGTATTTT

d_gene: TRBD2
j_gene: TRBJ2-1
v_gene: TRBV7-8
CDR3aa: CASSLILAGGPDEQFF
CDR3nt: TGTGCCAGCAGCTTAATACTAGCGGGGGGGCCCGATGAGCAGTTCTTC

d_gene: -
j_gene: TRBJ2-7
v_gene: TRBV18
CDR3aa: CASSPPRYSYEQYF
CDR3nt: TGTGCCAGCTCACCACCCAGATACTCCTACGAGCAGTACTTC

d_gene: -
j_gene: TRBJ2-7
v_gene: TRBV5-6
CDR3aa: CASSLWGGRSYEQYF
CDR3nt: TGTGCCAGCAGCTTGTGGGGGGGGCGGTCCTACGAGCAGTACTTC

d_gene: TRBD2
j_gene: TRBJ2-3
v_gene: TRBV2
CDR3aa: CASTLSGTRYADTQYF
CDR3nt: TGTGCCAGCACCCTCAGCGGGACCCGATACGCCGATACGCAGTATTTT

d_gene: -
j_gene: TRBJ2-1
v_gene: TRBV27
CDR3aa: CASSPSSVSSYNEQFF
CDR3nt: TGTGCCAGCAGTCCATCTAGCGTTAGCTCCTACAATGAGCAGTTCTTC

d_gene: -
j_gene: TRBJ2-2
v_gene: TRBV5-5
CDR3aa: CASSLDISSGELFF
CDR3nt: TGTGCCAGCAGCTTGGATATCTCTAGCGGGGAGCTGTTTTTT

d_gene: -
j_gene: TRBJ1-1
v_gene: TRBV28
CDR3aa: CATLRVTNTEAFF
CDR3nt: TGTGCCACCCTCAGGGTTACGAACACTGAAGCTTTCTTT

d_gene: TRBD1
j_gene: TRBJ1-1
v_gene: TRBV10-3
CDR3aa: CAISEDRGLNTEAFF
CDR3nt: TGTGCCATCAGTGAGGACAGGGGGTTGAACACTGAAGCTTTCTTT

d_gene: TRBD1
j_gene: TRBJ2-7
v_gene: TRBV5-4
CDR3aa: CASSLGQGAYEQYF
CDR3nt: TGTGCCAGCAGCTTGGGACAGGGGGCTTACGAGCAGTACTTC

d_gene: -
j_gene: TRBJ2-1
v_gene: TRBV5-1
CDR3aa: CASSPTPNVYNEQFF
CDR3nt: TGCGCCAGCAGCCCTACCCCGAACGTTTACAATGAGCAGTTCTTC

d_gene: -
j_gene: TRBJ1-4
v_gene: TRBV25-1
CDR3aa: CASSEVGRDEKLFF
CDR3nt: TGTGCCAGCAGTGAGGTGGGTCGGGATGAAAAACTGTTTTTT

d_gene: TRBD1
j_gene: TRBJ2-7
v_gene: TRBV18
CDR3aa: CASSRTGLKEQYF
CDR3nt: TGTGCCAGCTCACGGACAGGGTTGAAGGAGCAGTACTTC

d_gene: -
j_gene: TRBJ2-6
v_gene: TRBV10-2
CDR3aa: CASGFAAAAGANVLTF
CDR3nt: TGCGCCAGCGGCTTTGCAGCCGCGGCTGGGGCCAACGTCCTGACTTTC

d_gene: -
j_gene: TRBJ1-1
v_gene: TRBV27
CDR3aa: CASSFRPGLNTEAFF
CDR3nt: TGTGCCAGCAGTTTCCGCCCAGGATTGAACACTGAAGCTTTCTTT

d_gene: -
j_gene: TRBJ2-5
v_gene: TRBV14
CDR3aa: CASSQQWGGADRTQYF
CDR3nt: TGTGCCAGCAGCCAACAATGGGGGGGGGCAGATCGGACCCAGTACTTC

d_gene: -
j_gene: TRBJ1-6
v_gene: TRBV19
CDR3aa: CASSMRQLMPLHF
CDR3nt: TGTGCCAGTAGTATGCGACAGCTTATGCCCCTCCACTTT

d_gene: TRBD1
j_gene: TRBJ2-3
v_gene: TRBV6-4
CDR3aa: CASSAGTGGTDTQYF
CDR3nt: TGTGCCAGCAGTGCCGGGACAGGGGGCACAGATACGCAGTATTTT

d_gene: -
j_gene: TRBJ1-1
v_gene: TRBV5-8
CDR3aa: CASSAGSGGGRSDTEAFF
CDR3nt: TGTGCCAGCAGCGCTGGCTCTGGGGGAGGTCGATCGGACACTGAAGCCTTCTTT

d_gene: TRBD1
j_gene: TRBJ2-7
v_gene: TRBV5-4
CDR3aa: CASSLGVGTGGLEQYF
CDR3nt: TGTGCCAGCAGCTTGGGTGTGGGGACAGGGGGCCTCGAGCAGTACTTC

d_gene: -
j_gene: TRBJ2-1
v_gene: TRBV6-5
CDR3aa: CASSYSEGYNEQFF
CDR3nt: TGTGCCAGCAGTTACTCGGAGGGTTACAATGAGCAGTTCTTC

d_gene: TRBD2
j_gene: TRBJ2-3
v_gene: TRBV10-3
CDR3aa: CAISEWSGDLNPQYF
CDR3nt: TGTGCCATCAGTGAGTGGAGCGGGGATCTAAACCCGCAGTATTTT

d_gene: TRBD1
j_gene: TRBJ1-2
v_gene: TRBV19
CDR3aa: CASSIGQGSGYTF
CDR3nt: TGTGCCAGTAGCATTGGACAGGGCTCTGGCTACACCTTC

d_gene: TRBD2
j_gene: TRBJ2-1
v_gene: TRBV11-2
CDR3aa: CASSTIRGLAGVGEQFF
CDR3nt: TGTGCCAGCAGCACAATCAGAGGACTAGCGGGAGTCGGGGAGCAGTTCTTC

d_gene: -
j_gene: TRBJ2-1
v_gene: TRBV9
CDR3aa: CASSSWRYNEQFF
CDR3nt: TGTGCCAGCAGCTCGTGGAGATACAATGAGCAGTTCTTC

d_gene: TRBD1
j_gene: TRBJ1-4
v_gene: TRBV5-1
CDR3aa: CASSLPRDRGFTPTDEKLFF
CDR3nt: TGCGCCAGCAGCCTTCCTCGGGACAGGGGATTCACTCCAACAGATGAAAAACTGTTTTTT

d_gene: TRBD2
j_gene: TRBJ2-7
v_gene: TRBV18
CDR3aa: CASSFPGLALYEQYF
CDR3nt: TGTGCCAGCTCATTCCCGGGACTAGCTTTGTACGAGCAGTACTTC

d_gene: TRBD1
j_gene: TRBJ1-4
v_gene: TRBV2
CDR3aa: CASRRQGFSDEKLFF
CDR3nt: TGTGCCAGCAGGAGACAGGGGTTTAGCGATGAAAAACTGTTTTTT

d_gene: -
j_gene: TRBJ2-2
v_gene: TRBV28
CDR3aa: CASSLPGAGTGELFF
CDR3nt: TGTGCCAGCAGCCTCCCCGGTGCGGGAACCGGGGAGCTGTTTTTT